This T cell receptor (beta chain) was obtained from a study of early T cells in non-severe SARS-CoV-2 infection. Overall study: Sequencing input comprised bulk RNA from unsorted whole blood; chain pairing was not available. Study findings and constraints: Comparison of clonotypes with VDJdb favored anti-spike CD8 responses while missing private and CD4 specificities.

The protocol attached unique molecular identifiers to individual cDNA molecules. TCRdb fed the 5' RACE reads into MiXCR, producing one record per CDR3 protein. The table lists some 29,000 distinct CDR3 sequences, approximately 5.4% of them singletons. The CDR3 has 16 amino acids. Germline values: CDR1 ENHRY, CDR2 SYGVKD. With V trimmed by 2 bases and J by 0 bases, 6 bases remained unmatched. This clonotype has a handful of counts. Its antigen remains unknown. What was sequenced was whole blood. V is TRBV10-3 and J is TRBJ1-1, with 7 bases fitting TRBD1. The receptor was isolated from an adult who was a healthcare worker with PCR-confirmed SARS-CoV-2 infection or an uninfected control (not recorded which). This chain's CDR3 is CAISERGGAVNTEAFF. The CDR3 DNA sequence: TGTGCCATCAGTGAGAGAGGGGGCGCGGTGAACACTGAAGCTTTCTTT.